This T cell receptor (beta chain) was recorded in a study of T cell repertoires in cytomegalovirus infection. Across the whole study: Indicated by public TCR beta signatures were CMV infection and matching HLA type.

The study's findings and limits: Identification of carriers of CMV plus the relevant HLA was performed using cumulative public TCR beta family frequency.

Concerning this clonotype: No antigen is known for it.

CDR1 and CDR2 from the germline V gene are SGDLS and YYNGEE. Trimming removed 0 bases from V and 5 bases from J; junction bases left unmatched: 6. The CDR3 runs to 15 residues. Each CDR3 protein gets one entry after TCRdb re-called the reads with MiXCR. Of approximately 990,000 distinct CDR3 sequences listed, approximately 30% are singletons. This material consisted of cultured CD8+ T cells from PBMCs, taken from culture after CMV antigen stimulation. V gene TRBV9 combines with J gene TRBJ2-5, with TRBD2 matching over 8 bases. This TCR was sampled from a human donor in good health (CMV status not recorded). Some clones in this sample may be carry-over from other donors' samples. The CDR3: CASSVDGGARETQYF. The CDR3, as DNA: TGTGCCAGCAGCGTAGACGGGGGGGCCCGTGAGACCCAGTACTTC.